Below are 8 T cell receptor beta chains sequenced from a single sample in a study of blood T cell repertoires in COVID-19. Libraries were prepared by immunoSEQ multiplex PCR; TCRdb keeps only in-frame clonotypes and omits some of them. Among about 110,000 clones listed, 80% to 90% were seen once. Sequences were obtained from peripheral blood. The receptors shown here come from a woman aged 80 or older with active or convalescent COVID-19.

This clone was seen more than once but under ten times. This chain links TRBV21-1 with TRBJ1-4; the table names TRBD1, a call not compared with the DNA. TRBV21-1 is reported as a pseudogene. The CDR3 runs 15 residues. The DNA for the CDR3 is TGTGCCAGCAGCAAAGTTTCCAGGGTTAAGGAAAAACTGTTTTTT. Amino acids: CASSKVSRVKEKLFF.

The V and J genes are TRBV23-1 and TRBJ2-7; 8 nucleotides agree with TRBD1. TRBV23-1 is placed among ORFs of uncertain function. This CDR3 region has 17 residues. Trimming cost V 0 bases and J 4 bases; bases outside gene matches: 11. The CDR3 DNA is TGCGCCAGCAGTCAATCGAATCGGCAGGGGGCGCTTTACGAGCAGTACTTC. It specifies CASSQSNRQGALYEQYF.

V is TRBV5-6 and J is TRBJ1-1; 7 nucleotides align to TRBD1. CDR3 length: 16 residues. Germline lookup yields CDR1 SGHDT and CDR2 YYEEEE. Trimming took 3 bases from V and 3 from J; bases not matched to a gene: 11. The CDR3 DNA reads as TGTGCCAGCAGCTGGCGCCCGAACAGGGGAGACACTGAAGCTTTCTTT. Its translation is CASSWRPNRGDTEAFF.

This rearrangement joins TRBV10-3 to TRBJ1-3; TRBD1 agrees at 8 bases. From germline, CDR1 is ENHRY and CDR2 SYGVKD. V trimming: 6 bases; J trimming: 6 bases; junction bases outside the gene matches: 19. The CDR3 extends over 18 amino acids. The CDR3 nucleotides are TGTGCCATCAGCAAATTCAGCCCCCGACAGGGGCAGGAAAACACCATATATTTT. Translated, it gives CAISKFSPRQGQENTIYF.

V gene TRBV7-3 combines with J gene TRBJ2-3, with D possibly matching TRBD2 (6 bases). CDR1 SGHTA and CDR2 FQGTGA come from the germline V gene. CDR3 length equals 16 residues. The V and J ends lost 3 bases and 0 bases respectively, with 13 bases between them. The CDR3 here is CASSFSIGGSTDTQYF. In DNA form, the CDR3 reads TGTGCCAGCAGCTTCTCCATCGGGGGAAGCACAGATACGCAGTATTTT.

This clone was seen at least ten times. Here the CDR3 DNA reads TGTGCCAGCAGCGGTAAGACAGGGATGAACTATGGCTACACCTTC. It is translated as CASSGKTGMNYGYTF. J is TRBJ1-2 and V is TRBV9; 7 bases line up with TRBD1. V shed 3 bases and J 2 bases; nucleotides not matched to a gene: 7. The CDR3 has 15 amino acids. The germline CDR1 and CDR2 sequences are SGDLS and YYNGEE.

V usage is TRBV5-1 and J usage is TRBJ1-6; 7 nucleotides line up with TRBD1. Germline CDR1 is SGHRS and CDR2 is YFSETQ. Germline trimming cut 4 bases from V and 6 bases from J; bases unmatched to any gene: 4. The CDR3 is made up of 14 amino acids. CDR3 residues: CASSTGQPNSPLHF. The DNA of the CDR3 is TGCGCCAGCAGCACGGGACAGCCTAATTCACCCCTCCACTTT. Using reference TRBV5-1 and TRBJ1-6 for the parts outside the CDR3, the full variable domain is KAGVTQTPRYLIKTRGQQVTLSCSPISGHRSVSWYQQTPGQGLQFLFEYFSETQRNKGNFPGRFSGRQFSNSRSEMNVSTLELGDSALYLCASSTGQPNSPLHFGNGTRLTVT.

Here the CDR3 reads CASRREGARNQPQHF. In nucleotides, the CDR3 is TGTGCCAGCAGGAGAGAGGGGGCGCGAAATCAGCCCCAGCATTTT. This chain uses TRBV28 with TRBJ1-5; 7 positions agree with TRBD1. Germline V gene lookup returns CDR1 MDHEN and CDR2 SYDVKM. The CDR3 spans 15 residues. V shed 6 bases, J shed 4 bases, and the junction held 9 bases outside the gene matches.